This T cell receptor beta chain derives from a study of blood T cells in healthy people across ages. Primed by a sample-barcoded 5' primer and a J-beta primer mix, a second PCR proceeded for roughly 7 to 11 cycles. MiXCR was run by TCRdb on the 5' RACE reads, yielding one entry per CDR3 protein. Of 700,000 or so distinct CDR3 sequences listed, approximately 21% were seen once; the top ten hold around 21%. This CDR3 contains 15 residues. With 6 bases removed from V and 4 bases from J, the gap between germline ends came to 15 bases. CDR1 is MNHNY, CDR2 SVGAGI, per germline (reference sequence). The TCR sequence derives from a man between 65 and 85 years old in good health. The rearrangement links TRBV6-6 to TRBJ1-4; a weak D match, TRBD1 (5 bases). The sequencing input was blood. CDR3 sequence reads: CASRWTGGDNEKLFF. CDR3 in DNA: TGTGCCAGCAGATGGACGGGAGGGGATAATGAAAAACTGTTTTTT.